These 21 T cell receptor beta chains were sequenced from one sample in a study of shared clonotypes between healthy human individuals. Clones were sequenced by immunoSEQ multiplex PCR, and TCRdb holds only the in-frame ones, with some missing. The sample lists 740,000 or so clones; 73% were seen once. The sample was memory CD4+ T cells sorted from blood. The subset: CD45RA-negative fraction. The receptors derive from a woman in her 30s in good health.

This chain connects TRBV25-1 to TRBJ1-4, with 7 bases aligning to TRBD1. The CDR3 is made up of 13 amino acids. Germline V gene lookup returns CDR1 MGHDK and CDR2 SYGVNS. V was pared by 6 bases and J by 6 bases, with 4 bases of the junction left unmatched. The CDR3 sequence is CASRGQPHEKLFF. DNA of the CDR3: TGTGCCAGCAGGGGACAGCCTCATGAAAAACTGTTTTTT.

The gene calls are TRBV19 and TRBJ2-1; possible D gene TRBD1, 5 bases. The V gene lost 1 base and the J gene lost 7 bases, with 14 bases spanning the gap. The CDR3 contains 15 residues. Germline assignment: CDR1 LNHDA and CDR2 SQIVND (reference sequence). This chain's CDR3 is CASSIGAGLGNEQFF. CDR3 nucleotides: TGTGCCAGTAGTATAGGGGCAGGGCTGGGGAATGAGCAGTTCTTC.

CDR3 coding DNA: TGCGCCAGCAGCCACCGAAGGGACAGGCAGAACACTGAAGCTTTCTTT. Amino acids: CASSHRRDRQNTEAFF. V is TRBV5-1 and J is TRBJ1-1; 8 positions match TRBD1. CDR1 and CDR2 (germline): SGHRS, YFSETQ. This CDR3 spans 16 amino acids. V was clipped by 4 bases and J by 1 base; unmatched bases: 9. Looking up the rest from reference TRBV5-1 and TRBJ1-1 gives the full variable domain: KAGVTQTPRYLIKTRGQQVTLSCSPISGHRSVSWYQQTPGQGLQFLFEYFSETQRNKGNFPGRFSGRQFSNSRSEMNVSTLELGDSALYLCASSHRRDRQNTEAFFGQGTRLTVV.

The rearrangement links TRBV28 to TRBJ2-7; maybe TRBD2 (5 bases). The CDR3 has 15 residues. The germline V gene encodes CDR1 MDHEN and CDR2 SYDVKM. V shed 0 bases and J shed 0 bases, with 9 bases lying between them. The CDR3, as DNA: TGTGCCAGCAGTTTATGGGGCGGGCTCTCCTACGAGCAGTACTTC. This translates into CASSLWGGLSYEQYF.

This clone showed up just a few times. Other DNA sequences in this sample translate to the same CDR3. The V and J genes are TRBV18 and TRBJ1-1; D perhaps matches TRBD1 (5 bases). The germline V gene has CDR1 KGHSH and CDR2 LQKENI. The CDR3 has 13 amino acids. Trimming took 6 bases from V and 0 from J, leaving 8 bases between them. As DNA, the CDR3 is TGTGCCAGCTCCCAGGGAATGAACACTGAAGCTTTCTTT. Its protein product is CASSQGMNTEAFF.

The rearrangement joins TRBV25-1 to TRBJ1-1; D is unclear. Per germline, CDR1 MGHDK and CDR2 SYGVNS. Trimming took 2 bases from V and 11 from J, leaving 12 bases between them. This CDR3 spans 12 amino acids. CDR3 bases: TGTGCCAGCAGTGAAGGTCCGTCGGGGGCTTTCTTT. Translating it yields CASSEGPSGAFF.

Regarding this clone: Additional DNA sequences in this sample encode the identical CDR3. The rearrangement uses TRBV27 and TRBJ2-3, with 7 bases lining up with TRBD2. CDR3 length: 15 amino acids. CDR1 is MNHEY and CDR2 is SMNVEV in the germline V gene (reference sequence). Losses at the gene ends were 4 bases for V and 3 bases for J; bases not matched to a gene: 7. The CDR3 coding sequence is TGTGCCAGCAGTTCGCGGGGAGGGTGGACAGATACGCAGTATTTT. This gives the protein CASSSRGGWTDTQYF.

This clone was seen only a few times. The chain employs TRBV5-1 and TRBJ1-4; D unclear. The CDR3 contains 14 residues. The germline V gene has CDR1 SGHRS and CDR2 YFSETQ. V dropped 2 bases and J dropped 0 bases, with 5 bases sitting between them. The CDR3 spells CASSFRPTNEKLFF. For the CDR3, the DNA is TGCGCCAGCAGCTTCAGGCCAACTAATGAAAAACTGTTTTTT.

The chain combines TRBV5-1 with TRBJ2-7, with 9 bases fitting TRBD1. The CDR3 is made up of 15 amino acids. Trimming removed 0 bases from V and 5 bases from J; junction bases left unmatched: 6. Germline CDR1 reads SGHRS; CDR2 reads YFSETQ. This CDR3 reads CASSLAGDRAHEQYF. The CDR3, as DNA: TGCGCCAGCAGCTTGGCCGGGGACAGGGCGCACGAGCAGTACTTC.

The chain carries TRBV2 and TRBJ2-1, with 9 bases lining up with TRBD1. The CDR3 has 16 residues. After removal of 4 bases from V and 0 bases from J, the junction contained 4 bases not matched to a gene. Germline V CDR1 and CDR2: SNHLY, FYNNEI. CDR3 protein: CASSGDRVTSYNEQFF. The CDR3 DNA follows: TGTGCCAGCAGTGGGGACAGGGTGACCTCCTACAATGAGCAGTTCTTC.

This chain links TRBV21-1 with TRBJ2-3. TRBV21-1 is a pseudogene. The CDR3 is 15 amino acids. In DNA, the CDR3 is TGTGCCAGCAGCAAGGGCTGGAGACCCACAGATACGCAGTATTTT. Protein sequence: CASSKGWRPTDTQYF.

This chain uses TRBV9 with TRBJ2-5; TRBD2 agrees at 12 bases. The V and J ends lost 3 bases and 4 bases, in that order; junction bases with no gene match: 4. The CDR3 loop spans 15 amino acids. Per the germline V gene, CDR1 is SGDLS and CDR2 is YYNGEE. In DNA form, the CDR3 reads TGTGCCAGCAGCGCTGGGGGACTAGCGGGAGAGACCCAGTACTTC. Protein: CASSAGGLAGETQYF.

The chain combines TRBV29-1 with TRBJ1-5; D is possibly TRBD1 (5 bases). The length of the CDR3 is 13 residues. The V and J ends lost 8 bases and 8 bases respectively, with 19 bases between them. Germline V gives CDR1 SQVTM, CDR2 ANQGSEA. CDR3 DNA sequence: TGCAGCCCAACCGGGACCCGTAGCAAGCCCCAGCATTTT. Its protein is CSPTGTRSKPQHF.

The chain combines TRBV12-5 with TRBJ2-3; TRBD2 might be the D (5 bases). The CDR3 sequence is 14 residues long. CDR1 LGHNT and CDR2 FRNRAP come from the germline V gene. Trimming took off 7 bases at V and 4 bases at J, with 15 bases between the two ends. CDR3 loop: CASAPFGVSDTQYF. For the CDR3, the DNA is TGTGCTAGTGCGCCTTTCGGGGTTTCAGATACGCAGTATTTT.

V usage is TRBV25-1 and J usage is TRBJ1-4; possibly TRBD1 for D (6 bases). The CDR3 is 15 amino acids. The germline gives CDR1 MGHDK, CDR2 SYGVNS. V was trimmed by 2 bases and J by 2 bases, leaving 9 bases between them. CDR3 nucleotide sequence: TGTGCCAGCAGTGAACAACAGGGTACTAATGAAAAACTGTTTTTT. This sequence encodes CASSEQQGTNEKLFF. Combining the CDR3 with reference TRBV25-1 and TRBJ1-4 gives the whole variable domain EADIYQTPRYLVIGTGKKITLECSQTMGHDKMYWYQQDPGMELHLIHYSYGVNSTEKGDLSSESTVSRIRTEHFPLTLESARPSHTSQYLCASSEQQGTNEKLFFGSGTQLSVL.

The gene calls are TRBV5-1 and TRBJ2-7; TRBD1 aligns across 7 bases. The CDR3 has 14 amino acids. Germline-derived CDR1 and CDR2 are SGHRS and YFSETQ. Trimming at V came to 4 bases and at J to 3 bases, leaving 7 bases not matched to a gene. CDR3: CASSGMTGSYEQYF. The CDR3 bases are TGCGCCAGCAGCGGAATGACAGGGAGCTACGAGCAGTACTTC.

The chain links TRBV6-5 to TRBJ2-1; possible D gene TRBD2, 6 bases. The CDR3 is 13 amino acids. CDR1 is MNHEY and CDR2 is SVGAGI in the germline V gene. V lost 6 bases to trimming and J lost 4 bases, with 10 bases between them. The CDR3 bases are TGTGCCAGCAGGCGCGGGGAGTACAATGAGCAGTTCTTC. Protein product: CASRRGEYNEQFF.

V and J are TRBV7-9 and TRBJ1-2; possibly TRBD1 for D (5 bases). The length of the CDR3 is 13 residues. Germline CDR1 and CDR2: SEHNR and FQNEAQ (reference sequence). V lost 7 bases, J lost 4 bases, and 13 bases lay in between. The chain's CDR3 is CASTLSGVYGYTF. The CDR3 bases are TGTGCCAGCACCCTCTCGGGGGTCTATGGCTACACCTTC.

As for this clone: Other DNA sequences in this sample translate to the same CDR3. CDR3 protein: CASSQARQYGYTF. The CDR3 DNA reads as TGTGCCAGCAGCCAAGCTCGACAGTATGGCTACACCTTC. The rearrangement links TRBV14 to TRBJ1-2, with TRBD1 as a possible D gene (5 bases). CDR3 length: 13 residues. CDR1 is SGHDN, CDR2 FVKESK, per germline. V was pared by 1 base and J by 5 bases, with 8 bases between.

The rearrangement joins TRBV19 to TRBJ1-1; TRBD1 is a possible D gene (6 bases). Trimming took off 7 bases at V and 2 bases at J, with 32 bases between the two ends. The CDR3 is 20 amino acids. Per germline, CDR1 LNHDA and CDR2 SQIVND (reference sequence). The CDR3 DNA is TGTGCCAGTACCGCGGTCGCGATTTGGGCCGGAGGGGGGGCTAACACTGAAGCTTTCTTT. It is translated as CASTAVAIWAGGGANTEAFF.

The chain is built from TRBV19 and TRBJ1-5; weak D call: TRBD1 (5 bases). The CDR3 totals 16 residues. Germline CDR1 reads LNHDA; CDR2 reads SQIVND (reference sequence). Deletions cut 4 bases from V and 0 bases from J, with 13 bases between. CDR3 sequence: CASSTQGTYSNQPQHF. The CDR3 DNA is TGTGCCAGTAGTACCCAGGGAACTTATAGCAATCAGCCCCAGCATTTT.